This TCR beta chain was sequenced for a study of T cell repertoires in cytomegalovirus infection. As for the study in general: Indications came from public TCR beta signatures; they pointed to CMV infection and to a matching HLA type.

This clonotype was seen a handful of times. The antigen is not known. In TCRdb, the reads were re-called with MiXCR into one record per CDR3 protein. The sample shows 500,000 to 600,000 distinct CDR3 sequences, about 15% of them seen only once. V dropped 1 base and J dropped 0 bases, with 7 bases sitting between them. Germline V CDR1 and CDR2: LNHDA, SQIVND (reference sequence). The CDR3 is made up of 15 amino acids. General study findings and limits: Summed frequency of public TCR beta families distinguished CMV carriers with the relevant HLA. The study found HLA-C-restricted CMV-specific TCR beta clonotypes dominating the ex vivo response.

The sequenced material came from CD8+ T cells from PBMCs. This receptor was taken from a human donor in good health (CMV status not recorded). Some clones in this sample may be carry-over from other donors' samples. The chain couples TRBV19 to TRBJ1-5; the D is unclear. CDR3 coding DNA: TGTGCCAGTAGTATAGGCGGGTATAGCAATCAGCCCCAGCATTTT. Translating gives CASSIGGYSNQPQHF.